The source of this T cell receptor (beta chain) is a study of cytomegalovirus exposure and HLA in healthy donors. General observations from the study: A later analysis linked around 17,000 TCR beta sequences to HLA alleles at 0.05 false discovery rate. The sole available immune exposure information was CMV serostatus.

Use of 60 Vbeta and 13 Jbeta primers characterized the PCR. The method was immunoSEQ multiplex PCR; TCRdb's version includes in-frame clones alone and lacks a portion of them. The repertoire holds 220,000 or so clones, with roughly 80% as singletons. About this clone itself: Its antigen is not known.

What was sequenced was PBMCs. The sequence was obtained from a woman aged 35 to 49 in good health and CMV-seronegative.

CDR3 nucleotide sequence: TGTGCCAGCAGCCCCCCGGGGGGCCGTGGGGGGACCCAGTACTTC. It specifies CASSPPGGRGGTQYF. The V gene is TRBV7-9, the J gene TRBJ2-5, with D possibly being TRBD2 (7 bases). V lost 5 bases, J lost 7 bases, and 20 bases lay in between. The CDR3 sequence is 15 residues long. Germline V gene data show CDR1 as SEHNR and CDR2 as FQNEAQ (reference sequence).